The rows below give T cell receptor beta chains drawn from one sample of a study of blood T cell repertoires in COVID-19. Profiled with immunoSEQ multiplex PCR; TCRdb holds only in-frame clones, not every one. This table has 200,000 to 300,000 clones, 80% to 90% appearing once. The sample was peripheral blood. Receptors originate from a man aged 60-69 years with acute or convalescent COVID-19. CDR3s include the opening cysteine and the closing phenylalanine or tryptophan. The order of the fields is J gene, V gene, D gene, clone size, CDR3 protein, CDR3 DNA. D genes are given only for firm matches. Clone size appears in some rows only: once, few, many, or a class for an expanded clone.

TRBJ2-7 TRBV27 TRBD2 few CASSPYTVSGRSDYEQYF TGTGCCAGCAGTCCCTATACAGTTAGCGGGAGATCCGACTACGAGCAGTACTTC
TRBJ1-2 TRBV19 TRBD1 - CASSTRATGGYNYGYTF TGTGCCAGTAGTACGAGGGCGACAGGGGGCTATAACTATGGCTACACCTTC
TRBJ1-5 TRBV29-1 TRBD1 - CSVALTGVGNQPQHF TGCAGCGTTGCGTTGACAGGGGTCGGCAATCAGCCCCAGCATTTT
TRBJ2-1 TRBV9 TRBD2 - CASSAPGRASEQFF TGTGCCAGCAGCGCCCCCGGGAGGGCCTCTGAGCAGTTCTTC
TRBJ1-5 TRBV12-3/TRBV12-4 - hyperexpanded CASSHTNQPQHF TGTGCCAGCAGTCACACCAATCAGCCCCAGCATTTT
TRBJ2-3 TRBV4-3 - - CASSHQTSRGDTQYF TGCGCCAGCAGCCACCAGACGAGCCGCGGGGATACGCAGTATTTT
TRBJ2-2 TRBV2 - - CASSSQGYTGELFF TGTGCCAGCAGTTCTCAGGGATACACCGGGGAGCTGTTTTTT
TRBJ2-3 TRBV28 TRBD2 - CASSEGTSGYTDTQYF TGTGCCAGCAGTGAAGGTACTAGCGGCTACACAGATACGCAGTATTTT
TRBJ2-5 TRBV29-1 - - CSVNGRGETQYF TGCAGCGTTAATGGCAGGGGAGAGACCCAGTACTTC
TRBJ1-1 TRBV5-6 - once CASSQSRGRAEAFF TGTGCCAGCAGCCAATCCAGGGGACGGGCTGAAGCTTTCTTT
TRBJ2-5 TRBV7-2 - - CASSSLGGIGETQYF TGTGCCAGCAGCTCTCTTGGGGGGATCGGAGAGACCCAGTACTTC
TRBJ2-6 TRBV7-3 - - CASSSFSGANVLTF TGTGCCAGCAGCTCCTTCTCTGGGGCCAACGTCCTGACTTTC
TRBJ2-7 TRBV7-3 - - CASSSGRGNEQYF TGTGCCAGCAGCTCCGGCCGGGGTAACGAGCAGTACTTC
TRBJ2-1 TRBV9 - - CASSPPGYNEQFF TGTGCCAGCAGCCCCCCCGGGTACAATGAGCAGTTCTTC
TRBJ2-3 TRBV19 TRBD2 - CASSIPREECTDTQYF TGTGCCAGTAGTATTCCGCGGGAGGAATGCACAGATACGCAGTATTTT
TRBJ2-5 TRBV3-1/TRBV3-2 - - CASSPALWRGQETQYF TGTGCCAGCAGTCCTGCCCTCTGGAGGGGACAAGAGACCCAGTACTTC
TRBJ2-1 TRBV4-3 TRBD2 - CASSQDPTGGVEQFF TGCGCCAGCAGCCAAGATCCTACGGGAGGTGTTGAGCAGTTCTTC
TRBJ2-7 TRBV13 - - CATTLGRRESSYEQYF TGTGCCACGACCCTAGGAAGGAGGGAAAGCTCCTACGAGCAGTACTTC
TRBJ2-3 TRBV4-1 - once CASSQGVISTDTQYF TGCGCCAGCAGCCAAGGAGTCATAAGCACAGATACGCAGTATTTT
TRBJ2-7 TRBV5-4 - - CASRGDFSYEQYF TGTGCCAGCAGGGGGGACTTCTCCTACGAGCAGTACTTC
TRBJ2-5 TRBV10-1 TRBD2 - CASSPAGGQETQYF TGCGCCAGCAGTCCGGCGGGAGGCCAAGAGACCCAGTACTTC
TRBJ1-5 TRBV19 TRBD1 few CASSIDRDRNPYSNQPQHF TGTGCCAGTAGTATAGACCGGGACAGGAATCCTTATAGCAATCAGCCCCAGCATTTT
TRBJ1-5 TRBV6-5 - - CASSPPGNQPQHF TGTGCCAGCAGCCCCCCGGGCAATCAGCCCCAGCATTTT
TRBJ1-2 TRBV30 TRBD1 - CAQGQGYGYTF TGTGCCCAAGGACAGGGCTATGGCTACACCTTC
TRBJ2-7 TRBV10-1 TRBD2 - CASRQPGTSGYEQYF TGCGCCAGCAGACAACCCGGGACTAGCGGATACGAGCAGTACTTC
TRBJ2-1 TRBV6-2/TRBV6-3 - few CASSYSRSSGLHHEQFF TGTGCCAGCAGTTACTCAAGGTCCAGCGGGCTGCACCACGAGCAGTTCTTC
TRBJ2-7 TRBV4-2 TRBD2 - CASSPRKSGGYEQYF TGTGCCAGCAGCCCAAGGAAGAGCGGGGGCTACGAGCAGTACTTC
TRBJ2-7 TRBV28 - once CASSSLPWGRHEQYF TGTGCCAGCAGTTCCCTTCCGTGGGGGAGGCACGAGCAGTACTTC
TRBJ1-3 TRBV5-5 - - CASSSHRVLGNTIYF TGTGCCAGCAGTTCCCACAGGGTCCTTGGAAACACCATATATTTT
TRBJ1-1 TRBV3-1/TRBV3-2 - - CASSQRYSEAFF TGTGCCAGCAGCCAACGGTATTCTGAAGCTTTCTTT
TRBJ1-2 TRBV27 TRBD1 once CASSLDRDPHGYTF TGTGCCAGCAGTTTAGACAGGGACCCCCATGGCTACACCTTC
TRBJ1-6 TRBV5-1 TRBD1 once CASSGGTGGLYNSPLHF TGCGCCAGCAGCGGCGGGACAGGGGGCCTCTATAATTCACCCCTCCACTTT
TRBJ2-5 TRBV5-5 - - CASRTSGFFSEETQYF TGTGCCAGCAGGACCTCCGGGTTCTTCTCCGAGGAGACCCAGTACTTC
TRBJ1-2 TRBV4-1 - - CASSQVDRIGYTF TGCGCCAGCAGCCAAGTTGACAGGATTGGCTACACCTTC
TRBJ2-5 TRBV7-3 - - CASSSAGQETQYF TGTGCCAGCAGCTCAGCAGGACAAGAGACCCAGTACTTC
TRBJ1-2 TRBV6-5 TRBD1 - CASSNAQGALGYTF TGTGCCAGCAGTAACGCACAGGGGGCGCTTGGCTACACCTTC
TRBJ2-1 TRBV27 - - CASSLFGQGLNNEQFF TGTGCCAGCAGTTTATTCGGACAGGGACTAAACAATGAGCAGTTCTTC
TRBJ1-1 TRBV5-1 - few CASSTLAGPNTEAFF TGCGCCAGCAGCACCCTGGCAGGGCCGAACACTGAAGCTTTCTTT
TRBJ1-2 TRBV4-1 - - CASSPTQGIGRGYTF TGCGCCAGCAGCCCTACACAGGGTATAGGTCGGGGCTACACCTTC
TRBJ1-6 TRBV3-1/TRBV3-2 TRBD1 few CASSQYHRGRDSPLHF TGTGCCAGCAGCCAGTATCACAGGGGGCGAGATTCACCCCTCCACTTT
TRBJ1-4 TRBV5-1 - - CASSRPSGVGSEKLFF TGCGCCAGCAGCCGACCTTCAGGGGTGGGTTCTGAAAAACTGTTTTTT
TRBJ1-1 TRBV18 - - CASTLSGDTEAFF TGTGCCAGCACCCTATCGGGGGACACTGAAGCTTTCTTT
TRBJ2-7 TRBV9 - - CASSVGGPSYEQYF TGTGCCAGCAGCGTAGGGGGGCCATCCTACGAGCAGTACTTC
TRBJ2-3 TRBV18 - - CASSPRTAGVDTQYF TGTGCCAGCTCACCACGAACCGCGGGTGTAGATACGCAGTATTTT
TRBJ1-2 TRBV10-3 TRBD1 - CAISGSLGGNYGYTF TGTGCCATCAGTGGGTCATTAGGGGGCAACTATGGCTACACCTTC
TRBJ2-3 TRBV19 TRBD2 - CASSMYSGGKYF TGTGCCAGTAGTATGTACAGCGGGGGGAAGTATTTT
TRBJ1-1 TRBV25-1 TRBD1 - CASSETGPGAFF TGTGCCAGCAGTGAGACAGGGCCGGGGGCTTTCTTT
TRBJ2-7 TRBV18 TRBD1 - CASSQRGTGSTYEQYF TGTGCCAGCTCACAGAGGGGGACAGGGTCTACCTACGAGCAGTACTTC
TRBJ2-5 TRBV4-1 - - CASSQDRGEETQYF TGCGCCAGCAGCCAAGACAGGGGGGAAGAGACCCAGTACTTC
TRBJ1-2 TRBV30 TRBD1 - CAWSRDSTYGYTF TGTGCCTGGAGTAGGGACAGTACCTATGGCTACACCTTC